These 7 T cell receptor beta chains share one sample of origin, sequenced in a study of T cells in Graves' hyperthyroidism and ophthalmopathy. It was RNA transcripts that yielded the amplified TCR beta CDR3 regions. A set of HTBI primers served as the primers for a first-round RT-PCR of the TCR CDR3. MiXCR, run by TCRdb on the multiplex PCR reads, gives a single entry per CDR3 protein. The sample lists around 240,000 distinct CDR3 sequences, about 16% occurring once. Source material: blood. These TCRs come from a woman aged 18 to 35 with Graves' ophthalmopathy.

The table lists this clonotype with many counts. The chain joins TRBV20-1 to TRBJ2-1; D is uncertain. The CDR3 runs to 14 residues. Per the germline V gene, CDR1 is DFQATT and CDR2 is SNEGSKA (reference sequence). The germline V and J ends were trimmed by 3 bases and 3 bases, with 12 bases remaining between them. The CDR3 is CSASGSLGYNEQFF. CDR3 bases: TGCAGTGCTAGCGGGTCGCTTGGCTACAATGAGCAGTTCTTC.

This clonotype was seen a few times. The chain joins TRBV6-1 to TRBJ2-2, with 8 bases that match TRBD1. The germline CDR1 and CDR2 sequences are MNHNS and SASEGT. V dropped 4 bases and J dropped 6; count of bases not matched to a gene: 4. This CDR3 is built from 14 residues. The CDR3 is CASSGTGWAGELFF. Written as DNA, the CDR3 is TGTGCCAGCAGTGGGACAGGGTGGGCCGGGGAGCTGTTTTTT.

This chain joins TRBV11-2 and TRBJ2-7; no clear D. The CDR3 covers 14 residues. Germline V gene data show CDR1 as SGHAT and CDR2 as FQNNGV. Trimming cost V 1 base and J 1 base, with 8 bases left between them. CDR3 sequence: CASSLGSTSYEQYF. The CDR3 nucleotides are TGTGCCAGCAGCTTAGGTAGCACATCCTACGAGCAGTACTTC.

This clonotype has at least ten counts. This chain uses TRBV19 with TRBJ1-5, with unresolved D. V was pared by 1 base and J by 1 base, with 11 bases between. There are 16 residues in the CDR3. Germline CDR1 LNHDA, CDR2 SQIVND (reference sequence). The CDR3 nucleotides are TGTGCCAGTAGTATAGCGTTACGGGCAAGCAATCAGCCCCAGCATTTT. Its protein is CASSIALRASNQPQHF.

This clonotype was detected ten times or more. The V and J genes are TRBV12-3 or TRBV12-4 and TRBJ1-1; D ambiguous. The V gene lost 4 bases and the J gene lost 5 bases, with 20 bases spanning the gap. There are 16 residues in the CDR3. The CDR3 bases are TGTGCCAGCAGTTATGGGATAGATGCAGTGTTGACTGAAGCTTTCTTT. Protein product: CASSYGIDAVLTEAFF.

The rearrangement links TRBV20-1 to TRBJ2-7, with 9 nucleotides matching TRBD1. The CDR3 covers 15 residues. From germline, CDR1 is DFQATT and CDR2 SNEGSKA (reference sequence). The V and J ends lost 6 bases and 3 bases, in that order; junction bases with no gene match: 12. The CDR3 region is CSASDTGTGNYEQYF. CDR3 in DNA: TGCAGTGCCTCTGACACCGGGACAGGGAACTACGAGCAGTACTTC.

This clonotype has a count of ten or more. The chain recombines TRBV6-1 with TRBJ2-3; D possibly matches TRBD1 or TRBD2 (5 bases each). In germline, CDR1 is MNHNS, CDR2 SASEGT. The CDR3 totals 15 residues. V was cut by 4 bases and J by 3 bases, with 14 bases left in between. CDR3 nucleotide sequence: TGTGCCAGCAGTGTTATACTGGGGACGACAGATACGCAGTATTTT. It encodes CASSVILGTTDTQYF.